These 7 T cell receptor beta chains share one sample of origin, sequenced in a study of blood T cell repertoires in COVID-19. The assay was immunoSEQ multiplex PCR, and TCRdb's table has in-frame clones only and misses some. The sample includes more than 120,000 clones, approximately 85% of them seen just once. Material for sequencing was peripheral blood. Source of these receptors: a human donor with acute or convalescent COVID-19. The donor label of this sample is uncertain.

The gene calls are TRBV9 and TRBJ1-3; 9 nucleotides align to TRBD1. V lost 2 bases and J lost 3; bases outside the gene matches: 3. Germline CDR1 and CDR2: SGDLS and YYNGEE. There are 15 residues in the CDR3. The CDR3 DNA is TGTGCCAGCAGCGTGATGGGACAGGGTGGAAACACCATATATTTT. Its protein is CASSVMGQGGNTIYF.

V gene TRBV19 combines with J gene TRBJ1-1; TRBD1 is a possible D gene (6 bases). This CDR3 is built from 15 residues. The germline gives CDR1 LNHDA, CDR2 SQIVND (reference sequence). Deletions cut 6 bases from V and 2 bases from J, with 16 bases between. The CDR3 nucleotides are TGTGCCAGTAGAATCATGGCAGGGGTAAACACTGAAGCTTTCTTT. Amino acid sequence: CASRIMAGVNTEAFF.

CDR3: CASSQNRDRGRPLHF. The DNA for the CDR3 is TGTGCCAGCAGCCAAAACCGGGACAGGGGTCGACCCCTCCACTTT. The V and J genes are TRBV4-2 and TRBJ1-6; 10 bases are a match to TRBD1. The germline gives CDR1 LGHNA, CDR2 YNFKEQ. The CDR3 is 15 residues long. Unmatched junction bases numbered 7, after V lost 2 bases and J lost 12 bases.

The chain employs TRBV28 and TRBJ2-7; no clear D gene. V lost 3 bases and J lost 1, with 10 bases in between. CDR3 length equals 14 residues. Germline assignment: CDR1 MDHEN and CDR2 SYDVKM. The CDR3 nucleotides are TGTGCCAGCAGTTTTCATCTAGGATCCTACGAGCAGTACGTC. Protein sequence: CASSFHLGSYEQYV.

The chain recombines TRBV24-1 with TRBJ2-3; 8 bases align to TRBD1. Trimming cost V 5 bases and J 2 bases; bases outside gene matches: 8. CDR1 and CDR2 from the germline V gene are KGHDR and SFDVKD. The CDR3 totals 16 residues. Here the CDR3 DNA reads TGTGCCACCAGTGGCACCGGGACAGGACACACAGATACGCAGTATTTT. Its translation is CATSGTGTGHTDTQYF.

The V and J genes are TRBV30 and TRBJ1-1; D gene ambiguous. V was clipped by 4 bases and J by 2 bases, with 11 bases between them. The CDR3 runs 13 residues. CDR1 and CDR2 from the germline V gene are GTSNPN and SVGIG (reference sequence). CDR3 sequence: CAWTPVGNTEAFF. DNA of the CDR3: TGTGCCTGGACCCCGGTGGGCAACACTGAAGCTTTCTTT.

This clone was seen only a few times. This chain connects TRBV6-5 to TRBJ1-3, with D unclear. Trimming stripped 2 bases from V and 4 bases from J, with 15 bases between. The germline CDR1 and CDR2 sequences are MNHEY and SVGAGI. CDR3 size: 16 residues. The CDR3 spells CASSYGRILSGNTIYF. CDR3 bases: TGTGCCAGCAGTTACGGGAGGATCTTGTCCGGAAACACCATATATTTT.